Listed here are 27 T cell receptor beta chains from one sample, sequenced in a study of blood T cell repertoires in COVID-19. Sequenced by immunoSEQ multiplex PCR; TCRdb stores in-frame clones only, minus some. The sample yields approximately 380,000 clones, roughly 91% seen once. Sequences were obtained from PBMCs or T cells enriched from blood (not recorded which). Every receptor here comes from a woman aged 18-35 years who had recovered from COVID-19.

The chain couples TRBV28 to TRBJ2-7, with D possibly being TRBD1 (6 bases). The CDR3 totals 15 residues. Germline V gene lookup returns CDR1 MDHEN and CDR2 SYDVKM. V gave up 6 bases and J gave up 3 bases, with 18 bases separating them. CDR3 in DNA: TGTGCCAGCAGCTCCCAGGGGTGGAAAGTCTACGAGCAGTACTTC. Protein: CASSSQGWKVYEQYF.

The V gene is TRBV7-9, the J gene TRBJ1-2; 7 bases align to TRBD1. The CDR3 totals 15 residues. V shed 1 base and J 4 bases; nucleotides not matched to a gene: 6. Per germline, CDR1 SEHNR and CDR2 FQNEAQ (reference sequence). CDR3 amino acids: CASSLDTGVRYGYTF. DNA of the CDR3: TGTGCCAGCAGCTTAGATACAGGGGTCCGCTATGGCTACACCTTC.

The V and J genes are TRBV29-1 and TRBJ1-2, with 7 bases lining up with TRBD1. The CDR3 extends over 12 amino acids. Germline values: CDR1 SQVTM, CDR2 ANQGSEA. The ends lost 7 bases at V and 5 bases at J; junction bases unmatched: 7. The DNA for the CDR3 is TGCAGCGCCCTCAGGGGGGCTTATGGCTACACCTTC. This sequence encodes CSALRGAYGYTF.

This rearrangement joins TRBV3-1 (or the pseudogene TRBV3-2) to TRBJ2-3; D not resolved. CDR1 is LGHDT and CDR2 is YNNKEL in the germline V gene (reference sequence). The CDR3 loop spans 12 amino acids. Trimming shortened V by 4 bases and J by 8 bases, and 10 bases separated the two germline ends. The CDR3 protein is CASSLPRGTQYF. CDR3 sequence (DNA): TGTGCCAGCAGCCTTCCACGAGGTACGCAGTATTTT.

By share, this clone counts as medium-sized. This chain connects TRBV28 to TRBJ2-4; possible D gene TRBD1, 6 bases. CDR1 and CDR2 from the germline V gene are MDHEN and SYDVKM. This CDR3 contains 11 residues. CDR3 nucleotides: TGTGGGGGGCAGGGGAAAAACATTCAGTACTTC. This encodes CGGQGKNIQYF.

J is TRBJ1-5 and V is TRBV30, with 7 bases that match TRBD1. There are 14 residues in the CDR3. With 2 bases clipped from V and 4 bases from J, the junction kept 5 bases outside the gene matches. The V gene's germline CDR1 is GTSNPN and CDR2 SVGIG (reference sequence). In nucleotides, the CDR3 is TGTGCCTGGAGTCCCCTCAGGGGGAATCAGCCCCAGCATTTT. This gives the protein CAWSPLRGNQPQHF.

This chain links TRBV7-2 with TRBJ1-3; no definite D call. V lost 1 base and J lost 0, with 7 bases in between. Germline V gene lookup returns CDR1 SGHTA and CDR2 FQGNSA. The length of the CDR3 is 15 residues. CDR3: CASSLVSGSGNTIYF. The CDR3 coding sequence is TGTGCCAGCAGCTTAGTGTCCGGCTCTGGAAACACCATATATTTT. Drawing the rest from reference TRBV7-2 and TRBJ1-3, the complete variable domain is GAGVSQSPSNKVTEKGKDVELRCDPISGHTALYWYRQSLGQGLEFLIYFQGNSAPDKSGLPSDRFSAERTGGSVSTLTIQRTQQEDSAVYLCASSLVSGSGNTIYFGEGSWLTVV.

This chain connects TRBV4-2 to TRBJ2-7; D might be TRBD1 (6 bases). CDR1 LGHNA and CDR2 YNFKEQ come from the germline V gene. Trimming removed 1 base from V and 1 base from J, with 8 bases in between. CDR3 length equals 14 residues. CDR3 sequence (DNA): TGTGCCAGCAGCCAAGGGACAGCATCCTACGAGCAGTACTTC. This codes for CASSQGTASYEQYF.

J is TRBJ1-2 and V is TRBV5-4, with a tentative D call TRBD1 (5 bases). This CDR3 contains 12 residues. Deletions cut 4 bases from V and 5 bases from J, with 9 bases between. CDR1 is SGHNT, CDR2 YYREEE, per germline (reference sequence). CDR3 region: CASSQDRYGYTF. CDR3 in DNA: TGTGCCAGCAGCCAAGACAGATATGGCTACACCTTC.

This clone showed up just once. The sample has other DNA sequences that encode this CDR3 too. The J gene is TRBJ2-5, the V gene TRBV7-3, with 9 bases aligning to TRBD2. J gave up 5 bases and V 2 bases, and 3 bases lay outside the gene matches. This CDR3 region has 14 residues. Germline loops: CDR1 SGHTA, CDR2 FQGTGA. CDR3 region: CASSLAGGPETQYF. The CDR3 bases are TGTGCCAGCAGCTTAGCGGGGGGGCCGGAGACCCAGTACTTC.

The chain combines TRBV25-1 with TRBJ1-5, with a weak D call TRBD1 (5 bases). V was pared by 4 bases and J by 1 base, with 8 bases between. CDR3 length equals 14 residues. CDR1 is MGHDK, CDR2 SYGVNS, per germline. CDR3 sequence (DNA): TGTGCCAGCAGTGGTCCAGGGAGCAATCAGCCCCAGCATTTT. Translated, it gives CASSGPGSNQPQHF.

The chain joins TRBV6-5 to TRBJ1-1, with a tentative D call TRBD1 (6 bases). This CDR3 has 11 amino acids. Germline CDR1 MNHEY, CDR2 SVGAGI. Trimming removed 2 bases from V and 8 bases from J, with 6 bases in between. The CDR3 is CASSYGQEAFF. The CDR3 bases are TGTGCCAGCAGTTACGGACAGGAAGCTTTCTTT.

The V call is TRBV6-5, the J call TRBJ1-1; D unresolved. V dropped 5 bases and J dropped 2 bases, with 15 bases sitting between them. The CDR3 is made up of 15 amino acids. Germline V gene data show CDR1 as MNHEY and CDR2 as SVGAGI. Here the CDR3 DNA reads TGTGCCAGCAGTCACGCGGGGAACCTTAACACTGAAGCTTTCTTT. Protein sequence: CASSHAGNLNTEAFF.

J is TRBJ1-2 and V is TRBV7-2, with 7 bases fitting TRBD1. Germline CDR1 is SGHTA and CDR2 is FQGNSA. The CDR3 totals 17 residues. After removal of 5 bases from V and 1 base from J, the junction contained 13 bases not matched to a gene. For the CDR3, the DNA is TGTGCCAGCAGCCCAAGAGGGACAGTAACTTTTAACTATGGCTACACCTTC. Translation gives CASSPRGTVTFNYGYTF.

The CDR3 is CASSPKSIRGPIGELFF. CDR3 nucleotide sequence: TGTGCCAGCAGCCCAAAAAGCATCAGGGGGCCCATCGGGGAGCTGTTTTTT. The chain uses TRBV3-1 (or the pseudogene TRBV3-2) and TRBJ2-2, with 8 bases lining up with TRBD1. CDR1 and CDR2 from the germline V gene are LGHDT and YNNKEL (reference sequence). The CDR3 runs to 17 residues. The ends lost 4 bases at V and 7 bases at J; junction bases unmatched: 14.

Only one count was recorded for this clone. The chain joins TRBV27 to TRBJ2-1; 8 bases match TRBD2. The trim removed 2 bases at V and 7 bases at J, leaving 7 bases unmatched. Germline loops: CDR1 MNHEY, CDR2 SMNVEV (reference sequence). This CDR3 has 15 residues. In nucleotides, the CDR3 is TGTGCCAGCAGTTTAATAGCGGGGATGGGGAATGAGCAGTTCTTC. Its translation: CASSLIAGMGNEQFF.

The chain has TRBV7-6 and TRBJ2-3; possibly TRBD2 for D (7 bases). This CDR3 spans 17 amino acids. V was pared by 5 bases and J by 3 bases, with 21 bases between. Per the germline V gene, CDR1 is SGHVS and CDR2 is FNYEAQ. The chain's CDR3 is CASSARGGAKRTDTQYF. The DNA for the CDR3 is TGTGCCAGCAGCGCTAGGGGGGGGGCGAAACGGACAGATACGCAGTATTTT.

V and J are TRBV6-5 and TRBJ2-5, with D unresolved. CDR1 and CDR2 from the germline V gene are MNHEY and SVGAGI. The CDR3 runs 15 residues. Between the trimmed V and J ends, which lost 6 bases and 0 bases, there was a span of 14 bases. Written as DNA, the CDR3 is TGTGCCAGCAGCCATGCTAGGCGGTACCAAGAGACCCAGTACTTC. It is translated as CASSHARRYQETQYF.

The chain couples TRBV5-4 to TRBJ1-1; D remains ambiguous. The germline V and J ends were trimmed by 3 bases and 5 bases, with 11 bases remaining between them. CDR3 length equals 13 residues. Per germline, CDR1 SGHNT and CDR2 YYREEE (reference sequence). This chain's CDR3 is CASSSYGLTEAFF. Written as DNA, the CDR3 is TGTGCCAGCAGCTCCTACGGGTTGACTGAAGCTTTCTTT.

This sequence joins TRBV5-1 and TRBJ2-5; D remains ambiguous. V was trimmed by 0 bases and J by 2 bases, leaving 20 bases between them. The V gene's germline CDR1 is SGHRS and CDR2 YFSETQ. The CDR3 is 18 amino acids. CDR3 coding DNA: TGCGCCAGCAGCTTGGCTGTTCAGTTTCACAGCTCGCAAGAGACCCAGTACTTC. Translation gives CASSLAVQFHSSQETQYF.

CDR3 region: CASSLTRTRVYEQYF. The CDR3 DNA follows: TGCGCCAGCAGCTTGACCAGGACTCGGGTGTACGAGCAGTACTTC. V is TRBV5-1 and J is TRBJ2-7; D is possibly TRBD2 (5 bases). V shed 1 base and J shed 4 bases, with 15 bases lying between them. Looked up from germline, CDR1 is SGHRS and CDR2 is YFSETQ. The CDR3 extends over 15 amino acids.

V gene TRBV28 combines with J gene TRBJ1-5; D gene unclear. Deletions cut 1 base from V and 6 bases from J, with 16 bases between. There are 16 residues in the CDR3. The germline CDR1 and CDR2 sequences are MDHEN and SYDVKM. The CDR3 DNA is TGTGCCAGCAGTTTATTCGGGGTAGATCGAGGTCAGCCCCAGCATTTT. Protein: CASSLFGVDRGQPQHF.

The rearrangement uses TRBV3-1 (or the pseudogene TRBV3-2) and TRBJ2-1, with 8 bases identical to TRBD1. Germline V gene sequence: CDR1 LGHDT, CDR2 YNNKEL (reference sequence). The ends lost 1 base at V and 6 bases at J; junction bases unmatched: 5. The CDR3 is 15 amino acids. Written as DNA, the CDR3 is TGTGCCAGCAGCCAAGTCGACAGGGGTGCCAATGAGCAGTTCTTC. Protein: CASSQVDRGANEQFF.

The rearrangement links TRBV3-1 (or the pseudogene TRBV3-2) to TRBJ1-5; 11 bases agree with TRBD1. Unmatched junction bases numbered 7, after V lost 3 bases and J lost 0 bases. Germline V gives CDR1 LGHDT, CDR2 YNNKEL (reference sequence). The length of the CDR3 is 18 residues. The CDR3 is CASSQGTGGRDSNQPQHF. CDR3 coding DNA: TGTGCCAGCAGCCAGGGGACAGGGGGAAGAGATAGCAATCAGCCCCAGCATTTT.

V gene TRBV10-2 combines with J gene TRBJ2-7; the match to TRBD2 covers 9 bases. This CDR3 is built from 16 residues. V trimming: 1 base; J trimming: 0 bases; junction bases outside the gene matches: 4. Germline lookup yields CDR1 WSHSY and CDR2 SAAADI. CDR3 region: CASSEFVSGGSYEQYF. DNA for the CDR3: TGCGCCAGCAGTGAGTTTGTTAGCGGGGGCTCCTACGAGCAGTACTTC.

This chain links TRBV6-1 with TRBJ2-2; 11 positions match TRBD1. V was pared by 3 bases and J by 3 bases, with 0 bases of the junction left unmatched. The germline V gene encodes CDR1 MNHNS and CDR2 SASEGT. The CDR3 covers 15 residues. CDR3 amino acids: CASSEDRGHTGELFF. The DNA for the CDR3 is TGTGCCAGCAGTGAGGACAGGGGGCACACCGGGGAGCTGTTTTTT.

The chain carries TRBV28 and TRBJ1-5, with TRBD1 matching 10 bases. The CDR3 length is 15 residues. The germline gives CDR1 MDHEN, CDR2 SYDVKM. J lost 5 bases, V lost 3 bases, and 4 bases had no gene match. For the CDR3, the DNA is TGTGCCAGCAGTTTTGAGACAGGGGGCCATCAGCCCCAGCATTTT. Its protein product is CASSFETGGHQPQHF.